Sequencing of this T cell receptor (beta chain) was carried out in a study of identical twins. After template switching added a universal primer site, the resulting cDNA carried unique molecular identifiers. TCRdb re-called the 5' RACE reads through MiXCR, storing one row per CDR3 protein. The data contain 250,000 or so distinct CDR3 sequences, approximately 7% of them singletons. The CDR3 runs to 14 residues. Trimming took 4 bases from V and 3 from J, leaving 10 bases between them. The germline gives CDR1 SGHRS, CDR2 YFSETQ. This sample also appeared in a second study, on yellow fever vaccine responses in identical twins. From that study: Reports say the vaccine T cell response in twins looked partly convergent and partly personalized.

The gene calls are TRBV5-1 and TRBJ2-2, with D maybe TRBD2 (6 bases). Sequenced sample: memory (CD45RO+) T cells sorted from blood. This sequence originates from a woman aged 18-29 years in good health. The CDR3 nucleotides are TGCGCCAGCAGCGCCTGGGGGGACACCGGGGAGCTGTTTTTT. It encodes CASSAWGDTGELFF.